A single sample gave rise to the 28 T cell receptor beta chains below, sequenced in a study of tumor-infiltrating lymphocytes in primary liver carcinoma. Co-extracting RNA and DNA was done with 20-30 mg of unsorted bulk tissue as input. cDNA specific to TCR beta was made from around 450 ng of total RNA, with a constant-region primer employed for priming. Three nested multiplex PCR rounds, a slightly modified ARM-PCR method, built the TCR beta libraries. With TRBV1-TRBV30 forward primers and a C-beta reverse primer, the first two PCR rounds were run for around 11 cycles each. A single record per CDR3 protein comes from TCRdb applying MiXCR to the multiplex PCR reads. The sample carries tens of thousands of distinct CDR3 sequences, 60% to 85% recorded once. Sequencing used liver tumor tissue from sampling region 4. Subset indicated: tumor region T4, right-lateral pole. These receptors were collected from a woman aged 25 to 39 with primary liver carcinoma and hepatitis B virus infection.

About this clonotype itself: Because it lacks the conserved phenylalanine or tryptophan at the end, this CDR3 is likely a read error. Because the CDR3's place on the DNA is in doubt, the DNA is left out and the CDR3 is given as listed by TCRdb. The rearrangement links TRBV14 to TRBJ2-2. From its first to its last residue, the CDR3 has 14 amino acids. The germline gives CDR1 SGHDN, CDR2 FVKESK. CDR3 residues: CASSPGRNTGELLL.

A single count supports this clonotype. Germline is not matched at one junction end, which may reflect a read error. The V and J genes are TRBV6-2 or TRBV6-3 and TRBJ1-5, with a possible D match to TRBD1 (5 bases). The CDR3 length is 15 residues. CDR1 and CDR2 (germline): MNHEY, SVGEGT. The CDR3, as DNA: TGTGCCAGCAGTTACCAGACAGTCTGCAATCAGCCCCAGCACTTT. Translated, it gives CASSYQTVCNQPQHF.

A remark on this clonotype: One junction end does not reproduce the germline sequence, and a read error may be involved. The CDR3 loop reads CTCMLGYPREQHF. CDR3 bases: TGTACCTGCATGTTAGGATACCCCCGCGAGCAGCACTTC. V and J are TRBV11-1 and TRBJ2-7; D not certain. This CDR3 region has 13 residues. Germline CDR1 SGHAT, CDR2 FQDESV (reference sequence).

For this clonotype: The junction departs from the called germline gene at one end, perhaps through a read error. The chain uses TRBV7-9 and TRBJ2-2; TRBD1 aligns across 7 bases. CDR3 size: 15 residues. The germline CDR1 and CDR2 sequences are SEHNR and FQNEAQ (reference sequence). In DNA form, the CDR3 reads TGTGCCAACAGCTCGCCGGGACAGAACACCGTGGAGCTGTTTTTT. Translation: CANSSPGQNTVELFF.

A word on this clonotype: One end of the junction does not line up with germline, which may come from a read error. The chain has TRBV11-2 and TRBJ1-1; perhaps TRBD1 as D (6 bases). The CDR3 runs 20 residues. Germline V gene sequence: CDR1 SGHAT, CDR2 FQNNGV. The CDR3 coding sequence is TGTGCGAGCAACGCTCGGGACCGGGGGCGCAAGAGGTGGAGTAACACTGAGGCTTTCTTT. Residues: CASNARDRGRKRWSNTEAFF.

A note on this clonotype: The junction departs from the called germline gene at one end, perhaps through a read error. This chain uses TRBV6-5 with TRBJ2-7; tentatively, D is TRBD2 (6 bases). The CDR3 has 13 amino acids. Germline CDR1 reads MNHEY; CDR2 reads SVGAGI. The CDR3 loop is CASIYEEGYEQYF. The CDR3, as DNA: TGTGCCAGCATTTACGAGGAGGGGTACGAGCAGTACTTT.

Comments on this clonotype: One end of the junction varies from germline; a read error may be responsible. The chain has TRBV6-5 and TRBJ2-5, with 8 bases matching TRBD1. Germline V gene data show CDR1 as MNHEY and CDR2 as SVGAGI. CDR3 length: 13 residues. CDR3 nucleotide sequence: TGTGCGAGCAGCAGCGACAGGGGACTGACCCAGTACTTC. It yields the protein CASSSDRGLTQYF.

Concerning this clonotype itself: One junction end does not reproduce the germline sequence, and a read error may be involved. The chain uses TRBV5-6 and TRBJ2-3; TRBD1 matches 7 bases. Germline V CDR1 and CDR2: SGHDT, YYEEEE. The CDR3 loop spans 14 amino acids. The CDR3, as DNA: TGTGTCAGCAGCTCGATCAGGGGGTCTGATACGCAGTATTTT. Its translation: CVSSSIRGSDTQYF.

To note about this clonotype: Germline and junction disagree at one end, which may indicate a read error. The genes are TRBV4-3 and TRBJ2-1, with D perhaps matching TRBD2 (6 bases). The CDR3 extends over 16 amino acids. The germline V gene encodes CDR1 LGHNA and CDR2 YSLEER. In DNA, the CDR3 is TGCGCCAGCAGCCAAGATGCGGGAAGCTCCTACAATGGGCAATTCTTT. It encodes CASSQDAGSSYNGQFF.

This chain links TRBV20-1 with TRBJ2-7, with 14 nucleotides matching TRBD2. This CDR3 comprises 14 residues. With 5 bases clipped from V and 5 bases from J, the junction kept 5 bases outside the gene matches. Germline lookup yields CDR1 DFQATT and CDR2 SNEGSKA (reference sequence). CDR3 sequence reads: CSAGRTSGRHEQYF. The CDR3 DNA is TGCAGTGCTGGTCGGACTAGCGGGAGGCACGAGCAGTACTTC.

This clonotype has ten or more counts. V usage is TRBV7-9 and J usage is TRBJ1-6; D gene unclear. Trimming cost V 1 base and J 8 bases, with 12 bases left between them. The germline V gene encodes CDR1 SEHNR and CDR2 FQNEAQ (reference sequence). The CDR3 spans 15 residues. The CDR3 loop reads CASSLVNSRHSPLHF. The CDR3 DNA sequence: TGTGCCAGCAGCTTAGTGAACAGCCGGCATTCACCCCTCCACTTT.

Concerning this clonotype: Because it lacks the conserved phenylalanine or tryptophan at the end, this CDR3 is likely a read error. The chain is built from TRBV10-3 and TRBJ2-1; D is unresolved. The germline V and J ends were trimmed by 6 bases and 9 bases, with 18 bases remaining between them. CDR1 is ENHRY and CDR2 is SYGVKD in the germline V gene. This CDR3 has 14 amino acids. The CDR3 bases are TGTGCCATCAGACCCACGGCGACCCGGGTTGAGCAGTTCTTG. It yields the protein CAIRPTATRVEQFL.

With regard to this clonotype: One end of the junction varies from germline; a read error may be responsible. The chain couples TRBV20-1 to TRBJ2-1, with 14 bases fitting TRBD2. Germline V lookup: CDR1 DFQATT, CDR2 SNEGSKA (reference sequence). This CDR3 spans 17 amino acids. CDR3 nucleotide sequence: TGCAGTGATAGAGATTCCCGGGGGACTAGCGGGAGCTATGAGCACTTCTTC. This sequence encodes CSDRDSRGTSGSYEHFF.

This clonotype was recorded only once. An end of the junction differs from the germline gene, which may be a read error. V and J are TRBV4-3 and TRBJ2-1, with 7 bases lining up with TRBD2. The germline V gene encodes CDR1 LGHNA and CDR2 YSLEER. This CDR3 has 16 residues. CDR3 nucleotides: TGTGCCATCAGCCAAGATTGGGACTACGCCTACAATGAGCGGTTCTTC. Protein sequence: CAISQDWDYAYNERFF.

In this sample, this clonotype turned up many times. This may be a read error, as it is one base from a much larger clone. The gene calls are TRBV6-5 and TRBJ2-2; D is unresolved. Germline CDR1 is MNHEY and CDR2 is SVGAGI. V gave up 5 bases and J gave up 9 bases, with 19 bases separating them. The CDR3 is 15 amino acids. CDR3: CASSPEYRSARELFF. The CDR3 coding sequence is TGTGCCAGCAGTCCCGAGTACCGTTCGGCCAGGGAGCTGTTTTTT.

About this clonotype: At one end the junction does not follow the germline gene, possibly because of a read error. This rearrangement joins TRBV4-3 to TRBJ2-1, with a tentative D call TRBD2 (6 bases). The length of the CDR3 is 16 residues. Germline V gives CDR1 LGHNA, CDR2 YSLEER. The CDR3 nucleotides read TGCGCCAGCAACCAAGATGCGGGAAGCTTCTACAGTGAGCAGTTCTTC. This encodes CASNQDAGSFYSEQFF.

Comments on this clonotype: Mismatch with germline at one junction end may stem from a read error. This chain uses TRBV11-2 with TRBJ2-7; D ambiguous. The CDR3 totals 11 residues. CDR1 and CDR2 from the germline V gene are SGHAT and FQNNGV. The CDR3 bases are TGTACCAGCTGTCCAGCCAGTGTGCAGTACTTC. It translates to CTSCPASVQYF.

On this clonotype itself: A junction end diverges from the germline sequence, so it may reflect a read error. The chain combines TRBV29-1 with TRBJ2-4, with 13 bases that match TRBD2. Germline V CDR1 and CDR2: SQVTM, ANQGSEA. The CDR3 is 15 residues long. The CDR3 loop is CGVDGLAGEESIQYF. CDR3 nucleotides: TGCGGCGTTGACGGACTAGCGGGGGAAGAGAGCATTCAGTACTTC.

Comment on this clonotype: The junction and the germline gene differ at one end; a read error may be behind it. This chain connects TRBV11-2 to TRBJ2-5, with D possibly matching TRBD2 (6 bases). CDR3 size: 13 residues. Germline CDR1 reads SGHAT; CDR2 reads FQNNGV. This CDR3 reads CASSSGSWEAQYF. The CDR3 DNA reads TGTGCCAGCTCCTCGGGGAGCTGGGAGGCCCAGTATTTC.

Comments on this clonotype: The CDR3 carries no conserved terminal phenylalanine or tryptophan, so it likely arises from a read error. The limits of the CDR3 on the DNA are not certain, so only TCRdb's listed CDR3 is given. This chain links TRBV28 with TRBJ1-2; TRBD1 is the table's D call and was not checked against the DNA. Germline loops: CDR1 MDHEN, CDR2 SYDVKM. Termini included, the CDR3 measures 14 amino acids. The CDR3 reads CASSLGGILYGYAI.

For this clonotype: A much more abundant neighbour one base away suggests this may be a read error. The chain has TRBV28 and TRBJ2-3; D not certain. This CDR3 spans 14 amino acids. Germline V lookup: CDR1 MDHEN, CDR2 SYDVKM. Here the CDR3 DNA reads TGTACCAGCAGTCCTTATTCCCATTTAGGTACGCAGTATTTT. Translating it yields CTSSPYSHLGTQYF.

Comment on this clonotype: Because the CDR3 is missing its conserved closing phenylalanine or tryptophan, this is likely a read error. The genes are TRBV12-3 or TRBV12-4 and TRBJ2-5; D might be TRBD2 (6 bases). CDR3 length: 15 residues. The CDR3 DNA follows: TGTGTCGGCAGCACCTACCCCGGGAGCGAAGAGATCCAGTACTCC. Translated: CVGSTYPGSEEIQYS.

Concerning this clonotype itself: One junction end does not reproduce the germline sequence, and a read error may be involved. CDR3 region: CAGSSPVSWEAHYF. The DNA of the CDR3 is TGTGCCGGCAGCTCCCCGGTGAGCTGGGAGGCCCATTACTTC. This chain connects TRBV11-2 to TRBJ2-5, with D possibly TRBD2 on 6 matching bases. Germline V lookup: CDR1 SGHAT, CDR2 FQNNGV. CDR3 size: 14 residues.

Remarks on this clonotype: This CDR3 is missing its conserved last phenylalanine or tryptophan, likely due to a read error. The chain has TRBV4-3 and TRBJ1-2, with a possible D match to TRBD1 (5 bases). The V gene's germline CDR1 is LGHNA and CDR2 YSLEER. This CDR3 spans 15 amino acids. The CDR3 bases are TGCGTCAGCAGCCAAGATTGGGGCAGAGTGAATGGCTACACCATC. This gives the protein CVSSQDWGRVNGYTI.

This clonotype appeared once. The junction and the germline gene differ at one end; a read error may be behind it. This chain joins TRBV6-5 and TRBJ2-2, with 8 bases fitting TRBD1. The CDR3 totals 15 residues. Germline V CDR1 and CDR2: MNHEY, SVGAGI. The CDR3 protein is CARNPRTGFTGEPFF. As DNA, the CDR3 is TGTGCCCGCAATCCGCGGACAGGGTTCACCGGGGAGCCGTTTTTT.

The chain has TRBV20-1 and TRBJ2-1; perhaps TRBD1 as D (5 bases). The V gene lost 3 bases and the J gene lost 7 bases, with 19 bases spanning the gap. The V gene's germline CDR1 is DFQATT and CDR2 SNEGSKA (reference sequence). This CDR3 comprises 15 residues. This chain's CDR3 is CSASYRFRVTNEQFF. As DNA, the CDR3 is TGCAGTGCTAGCTACCGTTTCAGGGTAACGAATGAGCAGTTCTTC.

CDR3 coding DNA: TGTGCCAGCAGCTTTGGTACCGGGGAGCTGTTTTTT. This gives the protein CASSFGTGELFF. The rearrangement joins TRBV11-2 to TRBJ2-2; no definite D call. The CDR3 has 12 amino acids. The germline V gene encodes CDR1 SGHAT and CDR2 FQNNGV. The V and J ends lost 3 bases and 5 bases respectively, with 4 bases between them.

On this clonotype: A much bigger clone sits one base away, suggesting this may be a read error. The chain combines TRBV11-2 with TRBJ1-2; D unclear. CDR1 and CDR2 from the germline V gene are SGHAT and FQNNGV. The CDR3 loop spans 14 amino acids. CDR3: CASSLREANYVYTF. The CDR3 region has the DNA TGTGCCAGCAGCTTAAGGGAAGCTAACTATGTCTACACCTTC.